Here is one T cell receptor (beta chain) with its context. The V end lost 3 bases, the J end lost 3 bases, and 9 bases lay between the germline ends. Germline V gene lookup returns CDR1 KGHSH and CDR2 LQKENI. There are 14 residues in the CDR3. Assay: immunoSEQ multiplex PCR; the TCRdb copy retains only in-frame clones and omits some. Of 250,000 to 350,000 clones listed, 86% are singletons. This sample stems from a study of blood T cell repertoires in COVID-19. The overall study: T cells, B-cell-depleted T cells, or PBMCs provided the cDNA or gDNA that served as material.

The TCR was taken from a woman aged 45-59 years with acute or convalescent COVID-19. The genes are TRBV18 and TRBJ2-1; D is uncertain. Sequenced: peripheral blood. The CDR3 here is CASSPGSFYNEQFF. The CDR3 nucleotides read TGTGCCAGCTCACCTGGTAGCTTCTACAATGAGCAGTTCTTC.